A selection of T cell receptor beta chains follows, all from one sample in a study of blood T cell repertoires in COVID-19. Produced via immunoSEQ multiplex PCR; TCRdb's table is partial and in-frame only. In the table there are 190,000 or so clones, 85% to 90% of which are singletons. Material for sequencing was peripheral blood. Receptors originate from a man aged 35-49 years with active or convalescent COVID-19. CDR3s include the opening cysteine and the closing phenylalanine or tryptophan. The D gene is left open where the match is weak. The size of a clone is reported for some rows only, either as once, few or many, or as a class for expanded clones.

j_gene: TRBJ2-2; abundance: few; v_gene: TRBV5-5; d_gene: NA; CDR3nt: TGTGCCAGCAGCTTATTACCGGGGAGAACGAACACCGGGGAGCTGTTTTTT; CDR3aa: CASSLLPGRTNTGELFF
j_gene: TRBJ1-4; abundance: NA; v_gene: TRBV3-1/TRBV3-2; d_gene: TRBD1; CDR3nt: TGTGCCAGCAGCCAAGCAGGGGGTAAAGAAAAACTGTTTTTT; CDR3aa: CASSQAGGKEKLFF
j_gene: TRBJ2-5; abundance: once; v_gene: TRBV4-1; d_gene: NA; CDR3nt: TGCGCCAGCAGAGGCATTGGCGGTCAAGAGACCCAGTACTTC; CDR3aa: CASRGIGGQETQYF
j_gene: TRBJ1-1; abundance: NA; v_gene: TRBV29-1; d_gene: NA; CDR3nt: TGCAGCGCACAGGAAATGAACACTGAAGCTTTCTTT; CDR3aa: CSAQEMNTEAFF
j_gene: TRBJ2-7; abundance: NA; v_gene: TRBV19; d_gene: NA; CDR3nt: TGTGCCAGTAGGGGCTCCGGCTACGAGCAGTACTTC; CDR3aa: CASRGSGYEQYF
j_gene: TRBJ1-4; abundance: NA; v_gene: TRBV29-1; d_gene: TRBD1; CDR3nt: TGCAGCGTTGAATCCCGGGACAGGGGGGATGATCCTAATGAAAAACTGTTTTTT; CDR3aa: CSVESRDRGDDPNEKLFF
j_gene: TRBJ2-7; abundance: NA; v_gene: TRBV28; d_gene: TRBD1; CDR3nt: TGTGCCAGCAGCAGGGGGCGGTACGAGCAGTACTTC; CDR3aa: CASSRGRYEQYF
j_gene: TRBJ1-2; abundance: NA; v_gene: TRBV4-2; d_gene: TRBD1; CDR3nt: TGTGCCAGCAGCAAGGGGGCATACTATGGCTACACCTTC; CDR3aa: CASSKGAYYGYTF
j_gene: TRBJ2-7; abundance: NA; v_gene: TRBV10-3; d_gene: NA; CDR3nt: TGTGCCATCAGTGAGGGCCCACAGGGTGGGTACGAGCAGTACTTC; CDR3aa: CAISEGPQGGYEQYF
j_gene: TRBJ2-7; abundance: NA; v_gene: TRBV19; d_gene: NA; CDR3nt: TGTGCCAGTCAGCTCTCTGGGGCGGTTAGCTACGAGCAGTACTTC; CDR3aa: CASQLSGAVSYEQYF
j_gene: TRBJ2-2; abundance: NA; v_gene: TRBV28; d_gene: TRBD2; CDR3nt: TGTGCCAGCAGACATCGCGGGGGGGGCACCGGGGAGCTGTTTTTT; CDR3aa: CASRHRGGGTGELFF
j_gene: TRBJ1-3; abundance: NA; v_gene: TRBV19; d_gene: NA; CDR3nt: TGTGCCAGTAGTGACCCAGGGTCTGGAAACACCATATATTTT; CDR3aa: CASSDPGSGNTIYF
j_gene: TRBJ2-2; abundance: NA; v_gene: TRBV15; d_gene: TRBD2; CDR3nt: TGTGCCACCAGCAGGGCTAGCGGGGGGTTCACCGGGGAGCTGTTTTTT; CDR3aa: CATSRASGGFTGELFF
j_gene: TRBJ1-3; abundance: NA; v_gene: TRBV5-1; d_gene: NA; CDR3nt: TGCGCCAGCAGCTTGGATCCGGGGATCTCTGGAAACACCATATATTTT; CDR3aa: CASSLDPGISGNTIYF